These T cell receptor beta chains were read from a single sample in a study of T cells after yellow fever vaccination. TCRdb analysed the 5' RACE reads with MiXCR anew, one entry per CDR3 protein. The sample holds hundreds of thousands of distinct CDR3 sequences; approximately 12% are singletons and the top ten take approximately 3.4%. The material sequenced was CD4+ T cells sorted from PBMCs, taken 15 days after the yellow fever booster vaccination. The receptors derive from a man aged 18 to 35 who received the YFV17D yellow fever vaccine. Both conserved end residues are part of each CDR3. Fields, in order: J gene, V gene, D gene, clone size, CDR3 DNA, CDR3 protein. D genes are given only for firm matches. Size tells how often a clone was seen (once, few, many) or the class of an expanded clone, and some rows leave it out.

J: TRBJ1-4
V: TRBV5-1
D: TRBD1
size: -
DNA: TGCGCCAGCTCAATACAGGGGGAAAGTGAAAAACTGTTTTTT
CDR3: CASSIQGESEKLFF

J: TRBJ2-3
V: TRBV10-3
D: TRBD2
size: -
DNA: TGTGCCATCAGTGATCCTAGCGGGGGAGGCACAGATACGCAGTATTTT
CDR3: CAISDPSGGGTDTQYF

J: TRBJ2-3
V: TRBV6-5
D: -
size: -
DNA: TGTGCCAGCAGTTCTCTCTTGGACGGAAATACGCAGTATTTT
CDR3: CASSSLLDGNTQYF

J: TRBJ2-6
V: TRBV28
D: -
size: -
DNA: TGTGCCAGCAACTTGGTCAGCTCTGGGGCCAACGTCCTGACTTTC
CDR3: CASNLVSSGANVLTF

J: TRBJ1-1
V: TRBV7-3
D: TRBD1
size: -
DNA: TGTGCCAGCAGCTCACAGGGGAGCACTGAAGCTTTCTTT
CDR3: CASSSQGSTEAFF

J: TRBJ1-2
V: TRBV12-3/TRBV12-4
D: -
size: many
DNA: TGTGCCAGCAGACCGGGATCTAACTATGGCTACACCTTC
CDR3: CASRPGSNYGYTF

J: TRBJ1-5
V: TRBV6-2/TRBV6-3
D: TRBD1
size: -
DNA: TGTGCCAGCAGCGCCGGGACAGGGGGCAGTCAGCCCCAGCATTTT
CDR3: CASSAGTGGSQPQHF

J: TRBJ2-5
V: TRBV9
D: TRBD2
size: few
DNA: TGTGCCAGCAGCTCCCATAGCGGGGGCCCCGTGGAGGAGACCCAGTACTTC
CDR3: CASSSHSGGPVEETQYF

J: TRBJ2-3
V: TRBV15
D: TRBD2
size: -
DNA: TGTGCCACCAGCAGAGATTTTGGGGGGGGGAGCATCGGTACGCAGTATTTT
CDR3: CATSRDFGGGSIGTQYF

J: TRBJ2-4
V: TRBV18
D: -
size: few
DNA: TGTGCCAGCTCAGAAACCGGGAATCAGGGCATTCAGTACTTC
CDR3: CASSETGNQGIQYF

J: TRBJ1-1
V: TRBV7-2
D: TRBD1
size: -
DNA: TGTGCCAGCAGCCTACGGACAGGTCCTGAAGCTTTCTTT
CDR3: CASSLRTGPEAFF

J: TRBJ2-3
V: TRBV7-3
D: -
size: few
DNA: TGTGCCAGCAGCCCCGTGGGCAGGGGTGATCGAGATACGCAGTATTTT
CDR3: CASSPVGRGDRDTQYF

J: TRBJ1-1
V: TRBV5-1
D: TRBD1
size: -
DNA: TGCGCCAGCAGATCCTACAGGGGCGCGTACACTGAAGCTTTCTTT
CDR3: CASRSYRGAYTEAFF